What follows are 30 T cell receptor beta chains derived from one specimen sequenced in a study of blood T cell repertoires in COVID-19. Sequenced by immunoSEQ multiplex PCR; TCRdb stores in-frame clones only, minus some. The repertoire holds fewer than 35,000 clones, with almost 90% as singletons. The sequenced sample consisted of peripheral blood. The receptor source for this set is a human donor in a cohort sampled during active COVID-19.

The chain employs TRBV6-5 and TRBJ1-6; perhaps TRBD1 as D (6 bases). The CDR3 has 13 residues. The V end was cut by 9 bases, the J end by 12 bases, with 18 bases between. Germline CDR1 MNHEY, CDR2 SVGAGI. The chain's CDR3 is CASRQDPSRPLHF. CDR3 in DNA: TGTGCCAGTAGACAGGACCCATCTCGACCCCTCCACTTT.

The rearrangement joins TRBV9 to TRBJ2-2; TRBD2 might be the D (7 bases). CDR1 and CDR2 from the germline V gene are SGDLS and YYNGEE. CDR3 length: 19 amino acids. V lost 3 bases to trimming and J lost 4 bases, with 25 bases between them. CDR3 nucleotide sequence: TGTGCCAGCAGCGCACCCAGGGAGGGGGGAGCCGAGTTCACCGGGGAGCTGTTTTTT. Its protein product is CASSAPREGGAEFTGELFF.

The genes are TRBV11-1 and TRBJ2-7; 7 positions agree with TRBD1. The V segment lost 3 bases and the J segment 2 bases; nucleotides outside the gene matches: 10. This CDR3 region has 16 residues. Germline V lookup: CDR1 SGHAT, CDR2 FQDESV (reference sequence). CDR3 DNA sequence: TGTGCCAGCAGCTTCGGGGCAGGGGGAGTTGCCTACGAGCAGTACTTC. Translated: CASSFGAGGVAYEQYF.

V is TRBV7-3 and J is TRBJ2-3; a weak D match, TRBD2 (5 bases). The V gene lost 4 bases and the J gene lost 5 bases, with 13 bases spanning the gap. Germline V gene sequence: CDR1 SGHTA, CDR2 FQGTGA. The CDR3 is 14 residues long. The CDR3 is CASSSRNRGDTQYF. For the CDR3, the DNA is TGTGCCAGCAGCTCCCGGAACCGGGGAGATACGCAGTATTTT.

The table lists this clone with a count of one. V usage is TRBV23-1 and J usage is TRBJ2-3, with a weak D call TRBD2 (5 bases). TRBV23-1 is an open reading frame, and its role is uncertain. CDR3 length equals 11 residues. Trimming pared 8 bases from V and 7 bases from J, leaving 10 bases between. CDR3 coding DNA: TGCGCCAGCGCCCCGGGGAATACGCAGTATTTT. It specifies CASAPGNTQYF.

The rearrangement joins TRBV2 to TRBJ1-4; D is unclear. Germline lookup yields CDR1 SNHLY and CDR2 FYNNEI. V was shortened by 8 bases and J by 8 bases, with 18 bases between the two germline ends. The CDR3 length is 14 residues. As DNA, the CDR3 is TGTGCCAGCTCGTGGGCGGGGATTCGGGAAAAACTGTTTTTT. Protein: CASSWAGIREKLFF.

This rearrangement joins TRBV24-1 to TRBJ2-2; TRBD2 matches at 9 bases. Losses at the gene ends were 0 bases for V and 6 bases for J; bases not matched to a gene: 7. Germline V lookup: CDR1 KGHDR, CDR2 SFDVKD. This CDR3 region has 17 residues. The CDR3 sequence is CATSDLGSGRRSGELFF. Written as DNA, the CDR3 is TGTGCCACCAGTGATTTGGGGAGCGGGAGGCGATCCGGGGAGCTGTTTTTT.

This sequence joins TRBV6-5 and TRBJ2-7; TRBD2 might be the D (5 bases). The germline gives CDR1 MNHEY, CDR2 SVGAGI. The CDR3 contains 13 residues. The V gene lost 7 bases and the J gene lost 2 bases, with 12 bases spanning the gap. Here the CDR3 DNA reads TGTGCCAGCACGGGAAGACTGACCTACGAGCAGTACTTC. Its translation is CASTGRLTYEQYF.

The V call is TRBV9, the J call TRBJ2-2; D perhaps matches TRBD1 (6 bases). The CDR3 consists of 14 residues. V lost 4 bases to trimming and J lost 6 bases, with 13 bases between them. Germline V gives CDR1 SGDLS, CDR2 YYNGEE. The CDR3 nucleotides are TGTGCCAGCAGCTTTGGACAGACCGCCGGGGAGCTGTTTTTT. Its translation: CASSFGQTAGELFF.

The chain recombines TRBV5-3 with TRBJ2-1; D may match TRBD1 or TRBD2 (9 bases each). TRBV5-3 carries the ORF label, with uncertain function. There are 19 residues in the CDR3. With 2 bases removed from V and 3 bases from J, the gap between germline ends came to 24 bases. The CDR3 DNA is TGTGCCAGAAGCTTTTACAGGGGGCGACTAGCGGATTTCTACAATGAGCAGTTCTTC. Protein: CARSFYRGRLADFYNEQFF.

V usage is TRBV5-1 and J usage is TRBJ1-4, with 10 nucleotides matching TRBD1. This CDR3 contains 14 residues. With 4 bases clipped from V and 8 bases from J, the junction kept 5 bases outside the gene matches. The germline CDR1 and CDR2 sequences are SGHRS and YFSETQ. CDR3 amino acids: CASSIRDRGEKLFF. DNA of the CDR3: TGCGCCAGCAGCATCCGGGACAGGGGAGAAAAACTGTTTTTT.

This clone occurred once. V and J are TRBV29-1 and TRBJ1-2, with 9 bases aligning to TRBD1. The ends lost 7 bases at V and 7 bases at J; junction bases unmatched: 4. The CDR3 is 11 amino acids. Germline CDR1 reads SQVTM; CDR2 reads ANQGSEA. The CDR3 sequence: CSDRGLSGYTF. As DNA, the CDR3 is TGCAGCGACAGGGGGCTGAGTGGCTACACCTTC.

V is TRBV19 and J is TRBJ1-6; maybe TRBD1 (5 bases). Germline V CDR1 and CDR2: LNHDA, SQIVND (reference sequence). Trimming took off 4 bases at V and 0 bases at J, with 16 bases between the two ends. The CDR3 extends over 18 amino acids. This chain's CDR3 is CASSNGQGVNSYNSPLHF. The CDR3 region has the DNA TGTGCCAGTAGTAATGGGCAGGGCGTCAACTCCTATAATTCACCCCTCCACTTT.

The CDR3 nucleotides are TGCGCCAGCAGCCTCAACTTAGTTTCCTCTGGAAACACCATATATTTT. Its protein product is CASSLNLVSSGNTIYF. The chain recombines TRBV4-1 with TRBJ1-3; no clear D gene. V lost 4 bases and J 0 bases, leaving 13 bases between the germline ends. CDR1 and CDR2 from the germline V gene are MGHRA and YSYEKL. The CDR3 runs to 16 residues.

The chain recombines TRBV20-1 with TRBJ2-3; D is unresolved. CDR1 and CDR2 (germline): DFQATT, SNEGSKA (reference sequence). The length of the CDR3 is 11 residues. V dropped 6 bases and J dropped 3 bases, with 7 bases sitting between them. For the CDR3, the DNA is TGCAGTGCGCAAGCAACAGATACGCAGTATTTT. Protein sequence: CSAQATDTQYF.

V usage is TRBV5-1 and J usage is TRBJ2-3, with 7 nucleotides matching TRBD2. The germline CDR1 and CDR2 sequences are SGHRS and YFSETQ. This CDR3 is 15 amino acids long. The ends lost 0 bases at V and 2 bases at J; junction bases unmatched: 3. CDR3 loop: CASSLVAGDTDTQYF. The CDR3 bases are TGCGCCAGCAGCTTGGTTGCGGGGGACACAGATACGCAGTATTTT.

By share, this clone ranks as medium-sized. The chain links TRBV12-3 or TRBV12-4 to TRBJ1-2, with D unclear. Trimming stripped 7 bases from V and 8 bases from J, with 17 bases between. This CDR3 region has 13 residues. CDR3 DNA: TGTGCCAGCACCAGGACTTACTCTACAGGCTACACCTTC. It codes for CASTRTYSTGYTF.

For this clone: The same CDR3 also results from other DNA sequences found in this sample. The chain is built from TRBV13 and TRBJ1-1, with unresolved D. CDR1 is PRHDT, CDR2 FYEKMQ, per germline (reference sequence). CDR3 length: 13 amino acids. V was clipped by 0 bases and J by 0 bases, with 2 bases between them. CDR3 protein: CASSLGLNTEAFF. DNA for the CDR3: TGTGCCAGCAGCTTAGGCTTGAACACTGAAGCTTTCTTT.

The rearrangement joins TRBV5-1 to TRBJ2-5; 10 bases map to TRBD2. CDR3 length equals 16 residues. Germline V gives CDR1 SGHRS, CDR2 YFSETQ. The V and J ends lost 0 bases and 2 bases, in that order; junction bases with no gene match: 4. DNA of the CDR3: TGCGCCAGCAGCTTGGGCCCTAGCGGGGGACAAGAGACCCAGTACTTC. This gives the protein CASSLGPSGGQETQYF.

This chain uses TRBV5-1 with TRBJ2-2; possibly TRBD2 for D (5 bases). Trimming removed 0 bases at V and 6 bases at J, with 18 bases between. Germline CDR1 is SGHRS and CDR2 is YFSETQ. CDR3 size: 17 residues. CDR3 protein: CASSLDKGQGGAGELFF. CDR3 in DNA: TGCGCCAGCAGCTTGGATAAGGGCCAAGGAGGTGCCGGGGAGCTGTTTTTT.

This clone was counted a single time. This CDR3 is CASSKINRSYNEQFF. The CDR3, as DNA: TGTGCCAGCAGCAAAATTAATAGATCCTACAATGAGCAGTTCTTC. The chain couples TRBV7-8 to TRBJ2-1; D is uncertain. The CDR3 sequence is 15 residues long. The germline V gene encodes CDR1 SGHVS and CDR2 FQNEAQ. The ends were cut back, 5 bases at V and 1 base at J, with 12 bases in the middle.

The chain couples TRBV10-3 to TRBJ1-5; D not resolved. CDR3 length: 14 residues. The ends were cut back, 7 bases at V and 3 bases at J, with 13 bases in the middle. Germline V gene lookup returns CDR1 ENHRY and CDR2 SYGVKD. The CDR3 protein is CAINADLPNQPQHF. The CDR3 DNA is TGTGCCATCAATGCGGACTTACCCAATCAGCCCCAGCATTTT.

V and J are TRBV28 and TRBJ1-3; D gene ambiguous. Germline-derived CDR1 and CDR2 are MDHEN and SYDVKM. The CDR3 covers 14 residues. Trimming took 3 bases from V and 0 from J, leaving 6 bases between them. In DNA, the CDR3 is TGTGCCAGCAGTTTCGGGAGCTCTGGAAACACCATATATTTT. Protein product: CASSFGSSGNTIYF.

This chain links TRBV15 with TRBJ2-2, with 7 bases matching TRBD2. The V gene's germline CDR1 is LNHNV and CDR2 YYDKDF (reference sequence). CDR3 length: 16 residues. J gave up 6 bases and V 1 base, and 8 bases lay outside the gene matches. The CDR3 spells CATSRGGRLAPGELFF. The CDR3 DNA follows: TGTGCCACCAGCAGAGGGGGGAGACTAGCCCCCGGGGAGCTGTTTTTT.

DNA for the CDR3: TGTGCCAGCAGTGAAAGGGGGTATAATGAAAAACTGTTTTTT. Protein sequence: CASSERGYNEKLFF. This chain connects TRBV6-1 to TRBJ1-4; D may be TRBD1 (6 bases). Germline lookup yields CDR1 MNHNS and CDR2 SASEGT. V dropped 2 bases and J dropped 4 bases, with 8 bases sitting between them. CDR3 length: 14 amino acids.

The V and J genes are TRBV19 and TRBJ2-1; TRBD2 matches at 8 bases. Germline CDR1 is LNHDA and CDR2 is SQIVND (reference sequence). V was pared by 5 bases and J by 5 bases, with 11 bases of the junction left unmatched. The CDR3 spans 16 residues. The CDR3 sequence: CASSLAGTSGDNEQFF. CDR3 nucleotides: TGTGCCAGTAGTCTGGCCGGGACTAGTGGCGACAATGAGCAGTTCTTC.

The chain couples TRBV4-3 to TRBJ1-2; 7 nucleotides agree with TRBD1. Per germline, CDR1 LGHNA and CDR2 YSLEER. Trimming removed 6 bases from V and 8 bases from J; junction bases left unmatched: 15. The CDR3 has 15 residues. CDR3 sequence (DNA): TGCGCCAGCAGGCATACAGTCGAGGGGGCATCCGGCTACACCTTC. The encoded protein is CASRHTVEGASGYTF.

V gene TRBV11-2 combines with J gene TRBJ2-3, with D possibly being TRBD2 (7 bases). CDR1 and CDR2 (germline): SGHAT, FQNNGV. Trimming stripped 2 bases from V and 6 bases from J, with 18 bases between. The length of the CDR3 is 16 residues. The CDR3 region is CASSLSGAGRGDTQYF. The CDR3 DNA reads TGTGCCAGCAGCTTAAGTGGGGCGGGGAGGGGGGATACGCAGTATTTT.

This clone was found once. V usage is TRBV19 and J usage is TRBJ2-3, with D perhaps matching TRBD2 (5 bases). Trimming shortened V by 5 bases and J by 0 bases, and 15 bases separated the two germline ends. The CDR3 sequence is 16 residues long. The germline gives CDR1 LNHDA, CDR2 SQIVND (reference sequence). DNA for the CDR3: TGTGCCAGTAGTCCCCTTAGCCGGACTAGCACAGATACGCAGTATTTT. This translates into CASSPLSRTSTDTQYF.

The V call is TRBV28, the J call TRBJ2-1; possibly TRBD2 for D (6 bases). Trimming removed 3 bases at V and 15 bases at J, with 18 bases between. CDR1 MDHEN and CDR2 SYDVKM come from the germline V gene. CDR3 size: 13 residues. The CDR3 region is CASSLGLWNRRFF. The CDR3 DNA reads as TGTGCCAGCAGTTTGGGACTTTGGAACAGGCGGTTCTTC.